Listed below are T cell receptor beta chains from one sample, sequenced in a study of blood T cells in healthy people across ages. In TCRdb, the 5' RACE reads were re-called with MiXCR into one record per CDR3 protein. Found here are about a million distinct CDR3 sequences, approximately 50% of them singletons; the top ten hold over 20%. Sequenced sample: blood. The receptors come from a woman aged 60 to 75 in good health. CDR3s include the opening cysteine and the closing phenylalanine or tryptophan.

>TRBV7-2|16|TRBJ2-3
CASTPRTPGGTDTQYF
>TRBV6-1|15|TRBJ2-3
CASSEVLAVTDTQYF
>TRBV15|11|TRBJ2-3
CATGLTDTQYF
>TRBV18|17|TRBJ2-3
CASSPPQGQGLADTQYF
>TRBV2|16|NA
CASSATSGRAFNEQFF
>TRBV28|16|TRBJ1-2
CASSSPGTAPFYGYTF
>TRBV20-1|16|TRBJ2-3
CSARDVSGPSVDTQYF
>TRBV20-1|15|TRBJ2-7
CSAISSGTNYYEQYF
>TRBV2|17|TRBJ1-1
CASSEDPSAEGFTEAFF
>TRBV12-3/TRBV12-4|18|TRBJ2-3
CASSFGISWKLSTDTQYF
>TRBV27|18|TRBJ2-1
CASSAYPPLSWGYNEQFF
>TRBV5-1|15|TRBJ2-1
CATGQGPITYNEQFF
>TRBV25-1|15|TRBJ2-7
CASNHKTGTSYEQYF
>TRBV6-2/TRBV6-3|18|TRBJ2-1
CASSYSPYRGLTYNEQFF
>TRBV3-1|13|TRBJ2-1
CASSKGQGFEQFF
>TRBV29-1|15|TRBJ2-3
CSVWASGANTDTQYF
>TRBV27|14|TRBJ1-2
CASQRQGSNYGYTF
>TRBV24-1|16|TRBJ2-6
CATSEPDFSGANVLTF
>TRBV14|13|TRBJ2-7
CASSQLPAGEQYF
>TRBV20-1|13|TRBJ1-6
CSARGNYNSPLHF
>TRBV21-1|15|TRBJ1-3
CASHDGDRRGNTIYF
>TRBV20-1|14|TRBJ1-5
CSASSVIWNQPQHF
>TRBV12-3/TRBV12-4|13|TRBJ1-5
CASSSSGNQPQHF
>TRBV30|12|TRBJ2-5
CARTGPQETQYF
>TRBV4-3|17|TRBJ2-3
CASSPSGTSGIADTQYF
>TRBV6-2/TRBV6-3|14|TRBJ2-3
CASSGPTGTDTQYF
>TRBV6-1|18|TRBJ2-3
CASRPPPGLADLTDTQYF
>TRBV7-8|17|TRBJ2-5
CTSSDPEGAMYQETQYF
>TRBV12-3/TRBV12-4|15|TRBJ2-3
CASSSRGSGTDTQYF
>TRBV7-9|15|TRBJ2-7
CASSLETPRVTEQYF
>TRBV10-2|15|TRBJ2-3
CASNGQLASTDTQYF
>TRBV6-2/TRBV6-3|12|TRBJ2-3
CASSYRDYQQYF
>TRBV20-1|17|TRBJ2-7
CSASGTSGRWDTYEQYF
>TRBV7-2|14|TRBJ2-7
CASSLEGGTGEQYF
>TRBV27|15|TRBJ1-5
CASAGRKGSNQPQHF
>TRBV20-1|16|TRBJ2-1
CSAIGQGGWCYNEQFF
>TRBV3-1|17|TRBJ2-2
CASSQLLVPAPTGELFF
>TRBV11-3|15|TRBJ2-3
CASSPRRGDTDTQYF
>TRBV28|14|NA
CASNDAGYLYEQYF
>TRBV15|16|TRBJ2-5
CATGLAGRADQETQYF
>TRBV4-1|13|TRBJ2-3
CASSQHGPNTQYF
>TRBV27|13|TRBJ2-7
CACSVDREYEQYF
>TRBV29-1|11|TRBJ1-2
CSADRAFGYTF
>TRBV27|16|TRBJ1-2
CASSFSVTGGGDGYTF
>TRBV29-1|13|TRBJ2-5
CSVAGGGQETQYF
>TRBV4-1|15|TRBJ1-2
CASSHPREGQAGYTF
>TRBV25-1|14|NA
CAGSDGQGGNEQYF
>TRBV7-8|16|TRBJ2-1
CASRPGLAVSYNEQFF
>TRBV21-1|14|TRBJ2-7
CASSNPGGSYEQYF
>TRBV27|14|TRBJ2-4
CATKARGGGNIQYF
>TRBV7-2|17|TRBJ2-6
CASSLAPLGAGANVLTF
>TRBV2|15|TRBJ2-5
CASSPSGTSQETQYF
>TRBV25-1|13|TRBJ2-1
CASSESGSWAEFF
>TRBV7-9|16|TRBJ1-4
CASSLQGALVDEKLFF
>TRBV20-1|14|TRBJ1-5
CSARDLGTDSAQHF